This is a list of T cell receptor beta chains from one sample in a study of shared clonotypes between healthy human individuals. Here immunoSEQ multiplex PCR was the method, and the copy in TCRdb shows in-frame clones only, minus some. The repertoire holds under 2,000,000 clones, with less than 95% as singletons. Material for sequencing was naive CD8+ T cells sorted from blood. These receptors came from a young man in good health. The CDR3 runs from the conserved cysteine through the conserved F or W. A D gene is named only where the DNA matches it firmly. Size tells how often a clone was seen (once, few, many) or the class of an expanded clone, and some rows leave it out.

>TRBV5-6|NA|NA|TRBJ2-7
CASSRSWQLEQYF
TGTGCCAGCAGCCGTTCCTGGCAGCTGGAGCAGTACTTC
>TRBV7-6|NA|NA|TRBJ2-2
CASSLWQGEGTGELFF
TGTGCCAGCAGCTTATGGCAGGGAGAAGGCACCGGGGAGCTGTTTTTT
>TRBV6-5|TRBD1|NA|TRBJ2-5
CASSAGGLQETQYF
TGTGCCAGCAGTGCAGGGGGCCTCCAAGAGACCCAGTACTTC
>TRBV13|NA|NA|TRBJ2-7
CASSFEQEQEQYF
TGTGCCAGCAGCTTCGAGCAGGAGCAAGAGCAGTACTTC
>TRBV29-1|NA|once|TRBJ1-4
CSVDWGQGDGKLFF
TGCAGCGTTGACTGGGGCCAGGGTGATGGAAAACTGTTTTTT
>TRBV27|NA|NA|TRBJ2-3
CASSLYPGSATDTQYF
TGTGCCAGCAGTTTATACCCGGGGTCCGCCACAGATACGCAGTATTTT
>TRBV12-5|NA|NA|TRBJ2-5
CASGLVQGGVETQYF
TGTGCTAGTGGTTTGGTACAGGGAGGAGTGGAGACCCAGTACTTC
>TRBV9|NA|NA|TRBJ1-4
CASSATAATNEKLFF
TGTGCCAGCAGCGCGACGGCTGCAACTAATGAAAAACTGTTTTTT
>TRBV9|TRBD1|NA|TRBJ2-7
CASSAGTGATYEQYF
TGTGCCAGCAGCGCGGGGACAGGCGCTACCTACGAGCAGTACTTC
>TRBV9|TRBD2|NA|TRBJ2-1
CASSPSGGVYNEQFF
TGTGCCAGCAGTCCAAGCGGGGGCGTCTACAATGAGCAGTTCTTC
>TRBV29-1|TRBD1|NA|TRBJ1-2
CSVEDVQGPYGYTF
TGCAGCGTTGAAGACGTACAGGGGCCCTATGGCTACACCTTC
>TRBV29-1|NA|NA|TRBJ1-1
CSVGAGEAFF
TGCAGCGTTGGGGCGGGTGAAGCTTTCTTT
>TRBV2|NA|NA|TRBJ2-7
CASLTVSYEQYF
TGTGCCAGTTTAACAGTTTCCTACGAGCAGTACTTC
>TRBV9|NA|NA|TRBJ2-1
CASSNGREEYNEQFF
TGTGCCAGCAGCAACGGACGGGAAGAGTACAATGAGCAGTTCTTC
>TRBV29-1|NA|NA|TRBJ2-7
CSVEKEGYEQYF
TGCAGCGTTGAAAAGGAAGGCTACGAGCAGTACTTC
>TRBV6-6|NA|NA|TRBJ1-5
CASREGTLNQPQHF
TGTGCCAGCAGAGAAGGGACGTTGAATCAGCCCCAGCATTTT
>TRBV4-1|NA|NA|TRBJ2-7
CASSQGNEQYF
TGCGCCAGCAGCCAGGGTAACGAGCAGTACTTC
>TRBV2|NA|once|TRBJ2-1
CASSVASSLYNEQFF
TGTGCCAGCAGTGTTGCCTCGTCCCTTTACAATGAGCAGTTCTTC